Listed below are T cell receptor beta chains from one sample, sequenced in a study of cytomegalovirus exposure and HLA in healthy donors. TCRdb's copy holds only in-frame clones and misses some; the assay was immunoSEQ multiplex PCR. This table holds roughly 130,000 clones, 8.5% found once. The sample comprised PBMCs. The receptors originated from a man aged 40-55 years in good health and CMV-seronegative. Both conserved end residues are part of each CDR3. Each record gives: D gene, clone size, V gene, J gene, CDR3 protein, CDR3 DNA. D genes are given only for firm matches. Clone size is not always given. Where it is, it says once, few, many or a class for expanded clones.

D gene: .
clone size: few
V gene: TRBV6-1
J gene: TRBJ1-2
CDR3 protein: CASSEGVPRGYTF
CDR3 DNA: TGTGCCAGCAGTGAAGGGGTCCCGCGGGGCTACACCTTC

D gene: TRBD1
clone size: few
V gene: TRBV25-1
J gene: TRBJ2-5
CDR3 protein: CARRDRGRENQYF
CDR3 DNA: TGTGCCAGAAGGGACAGGGGGCGAGAGAACCAGTACTTC

D gene: .
clone size: few
V gene: TRBV5-6
J gene: TRBJ1-1
CDR3 protein: CASSLEGRQLTEAFF
CDR3 DNA: TGTGCCAGCAGCTTGGAGGGGCGCCAGCTCACTGAAGCTTTCTTT

D gene: .
clone size: few
V gene: TRBV14
J gene: TRBJ1-2
CDR3 protein: CASSQETQGWSGYTF
CDR3 DNA: TGTGCCAGCAGCCAAGAAACTCAGGGTTGGAGTGGCTACACCTTC

D gene: .
clone size: .
V gene: TRBV7-9
J gene: TRBJ2-3
CDR3 protein: CASSLIGGGGTDTQYF
CDR3 DNA: TGTGCCAGCAGCTTAATCGGCGGGGGCGGCACAGATACGCAGTATTTT

D gene: .
clone size: .
V gene: TRBV27
J gene: TRBJ2-1
CDR3 protein: CASSLRVPYNEQFF
CDR3 DNA: TGTGCCAGCAGTCTCAGGGTACCCTACAATGAGCAGTTCTTC

D gene: TRBD1
clone size: few
V gene: TRBV4-1
J gene: TRBJ1-1
CDR3 protein: CASSQGPGTGRGNTEAFF
CDR3 DNA: TGCGCCAGCAGCCAAGGCCCGGGGACAGGGAGGGGGAACACTGAAGCTTTCTTT

D gene: .
clone size: .
V gene: TRBV7-2
J gene: TRBJ1-1
CDR3 protein: CASSWDSMTGNTEAFF
CDR3 DNA: TGTGCCAGCAGCTGGGACTCCATGACGGGGAACACTGAAGCTTTCTTT

D gene: TRBD1
clone size: few
V gene: TRBV4-1
J gene: TRBJ2-5
CDR3 protein: CASSQGSTGGETQYF
CDR3 DNA: TGCGCCAGCAGCCAAGGCTCTACAGGGGGAGAGACCCAGTACTTC

D gene: .
clone size: few
V gene: TRBV19
J gene: TRBJ2-7
CDR3 protein: CASSMEVPYEQYF
CDR3 DNA: TGTGCCAGTAGTATGGAGGTTCCCTACGAGCAGTACTTC

D gene: TRBD1
clone size: .
V gene: TRBV6-1
J gene: TRBJ2-7
CDR3 protein: CASSEGGTGVYEQYF
CDR3 DNA: TGTGCCAGCAGTGAAGGTGGGACAGGGGTCTACGAGCAGTACTTC

D gene: .
clone size: few
V gene: TRBV4-2
J gene: TRBJ1-1
CDR3 protein: CASSQGGRTEAFF
CDR3 DNA: TGTGCCAGCAGCCAAGGAGGAAGAACTGAAGCTTTCTTT

D gene: .
clone size: .
V gene: TRBV14
J gene: TRBJ2-2
CDR3 protein: CASSQGRNTGELFF
CDR3 DNA: TGTGCCAGCAGCCAGGGGCGAAACACCGGGGAGCTGTTTTTT

D gene: TRBD1
clone size: .
V gene: TRBV7-7
J gene: TRBJ2-5
CDR3 protein: CASSLDRGAETQYF
CDR3 DNA: TGTGCCAGCAGCTTAGACAGGGGAGCGGAGACCCAGTACTTC

D gene: TRBD1
clone size: .
V gene: TRBV5-1
J gene: TRBJ2-7
CDR3 protein: CASSPDRISYEQYF
CDR3 DNA: TGCGCCAGCAGCCCGGACAGGATCTCCTACGAGCAGTACTTC

D gene: .
clone size: .
V gene: TRBV15
J gene: TRBJ1-2
CDR3 protein: CATSRVGEGGYTF
CDR3 DNA: TGTGCCACCAGCAGAGTGGGGGAGGGTGGCTACACCTTC

D gene: .
clone size: few
V gene: TRBV4-2
J gene: TRBJ2-3
CDR3 protein: CASSGVFDTQYF
CDR3 DNA: TGTGCCAGCAGCGGAGTTTTCGATACGCAGTATTTT

D gene: .
clone size: .
V gene: TRBV5-6
J gene: TRBJ2-1
CDR3 protein: CASRDWDNEQFF
CDR3 DNA: TGTGCCAGCAGGGACTGGGACAATGAGCAGTTCTTC

D gene: TRBD2
clone size: .
V gene: TRBV19
J gene: TRBJ2-2
CDR3 protein: CASSRLAGPGLTGELFF
CDR3 DNA: TGTGCCAGTAGTAGGCTAGCGGGGCCGGGCCTGACCGGGGAGCTGTTTTTT

D gene: .
clone size: .
V gene: TRBV10-3
J gene: TRBJ1-3
CDR3 protein: CAMGLGGNGNTIYF
CDR3 DNA: TGTGCCATGGGCCTTGGGGGCAATGGAAACACCATATATTTT

D gene: .
clone size: .
V gene: TRBV28
J gene: TRBJ1-4
CDR3 protein: CASSLGSNRPQANEKLFF
CDR3 DNA: TGTGCCAGCAGTTTAGGATCAAATCGTCCCCAGGCTAATGAAAAACTGTTTTTT

D gene: TRBD1
clone size: few
V gene: TRBV27
J gene: TRBJ2-7
CDR3 protein: CASSVDRGYEQYF
CDR3 DNA: TGTGCCAGCAGTGTGGACAGGGGTTACGAGCAGTACTTC

D gene: .
clone size: few
V gene: TRBV7-3
J gene: TRBJ2-1
CDR3 protein: CASSSVAVPYNEQFF
CDR3 DNA: TGTGCCAGCAGCTCCGTGGCAGTTCCCTACAATGAGCAGTTCTTC

D gene: .
clone size: few
V gene: TRBV9
J gene: TRBJ2-5
CDR3 protein: CASSVDSAGETQYF
CDR3 DNA: TGTGCCAGCAGCGTGGACTCGGCTGGAGAGACCCAGTACTTC

D gene: TRBD1
clone size: few
V gene: TRBV5-1
J gene: TRBJ2-3
CDR3 protein: CASRAGQGADTQYF
CDR3 DNA: TGCGCCAGCAGAGCGGGACAGGGCGCCGATACGCAGTATTTT

D gene: .
clone size: .
V gene: TRBV7-9
J gene: TRBJ2-4
CDR3 protein: CASSLAARRQYF
CDR3 DNA: TGTGCCAGCAGCTTAGCGGCGCGGAGACAGTACTTC

D gene: .
clone size: few
V gene: TRBV7-8
J gene: TRBJ1-1
CDR3 protein: CASSLGVGANTEAFF
CDR3 DNA: TGTGCCAGCAGCTTAGGTGTAGGGGCGAACACTGAAGCTTTCTTT

D gene: .
clone size: few
V gene: TRBV5-5
J gene: TRBJ1-3
CDR3 protein: CASSLRGVWGNTIYF
CDR3 DNA: TGTGCCAGCAGCTTAAGGGGTGTCTGGGGAAACACCATATATTTT

D gene: TRBD1
clone size: .
V gene: TRBV6-1
J gene: TRBJ1-1
CDR3 protein: CASSAGTGRPTEAFF
CDR3 DNA: TGTGCCAGCAGCGCCGGGACAGGGAGGCCCACTGAAGCTTTCTTT

D gene: .
clone size: .
V gene: TRBV6-6
J gene: TRBJ2-7
CDR3 protein: CASSYSAGYEQYF
CDR3 DNA: TGTGCCAGCAGTTACTCGGCAGGCTACGAGCAGTACTTC

D gene: TRBD1
clone size: few
V gene: TRBV28
J gene: TRBJ2-7
CDR3 protein: CASSLTGDRTFDEQYF
CDR3 DNA: TGTGCCAGCAGCCTGACAGGGGATCGCACTTTCGACGAGCAGTACTTC

D gene: TRBD1
clone size: .
V gene: TRBV6-5
J gene: TRBJ2-5
CDR3 protein: CASSYSAGGVETQYF
CDR3 DNA: TGTGCCAGCAGTTATTCGGCAGGGGGCGTCGAGACCCAGTACTTC

D gene: .
clone size: .
V gene: TRBV6-5
J gene: TRBJ1-1
CDR3 protein: CASSRSGTPNTEAFF
CDR3 DNA: TGTGCCAGCAGTCGATCCGGGACACCGAACACTGAAGCTTTCTTT

D gene: TRBD1
clone size: .
V gene: TRBV4-3
J gene: TRBJ2-7
CDR3 protein: CASSQQRTGSYEQYF
CDR3 DNA: TGCGCCAGCAGCCAGCAGAGGACAGGGTCCTACGAGCAGTACTTC

D gene: .
clone size: few
V gene: TRBV28
J gene: TRBJ1-2
CDR3 protein: CASSLLSDSNYGYTF
CDR3 DNA: TGTGCCAGCAGTTTATTATCAGATTCTAACTATGGCTACACCTTC

D gene: .
clone size: few
V gene: TRBV28
J gene: TRBJ2-5
CDR3 protein: CASSLEGTQYF
CDR3 DNA: TGTGCCAGCAGTTTGGAGGGGACCCAGTACTTC

D gene: .
clone size: .
V gene: TRBV27
J gene: TRBJ1-2
CDR3 protein: CASTPSGGLNGYTF
CDR3 DNA: TGTGCCAGCACACCATCGGGGGGGCTGAATGGCTACACCTTC

D gene: .
clone size: .
V gene: TRBV5-6
J gene: TRBJ1-2
CDR3 protein: CASSLEVGHPQPYGYTF
CDR3 DNA: TGTGCCAGCAGCTTGGAGGTGGGCCATCCCCAACCCTATGGCTACACCTTC

D gene: TRBD1
clone size: few
V gene: TRBV7-9
J gene: TRBJ2-7
CDR3 protein: CASSPGHGDRVYEQYF
CDR3 DNA: TGTGCCAGCAGCCCGGGCCATGGGGACAGGGTCTACGAGCAGTACTTC

D gene: .
clone size: .
V gene: TRBV2
J gene: TRBJ1-2
CDR3 protein: CASSEYLANYGYTF
CDR3 DNA: TGTGCCAGCAGTGAATACTTAGCTAACTATGGCTACACCTTC

D gene: TRBD1
clone size: few
V gene: TRBV29-1
J gene: TRBJ1-2
CDR3 protein: CSVSAGDRANGYTF
CDR3 DNA: TGCAGCGTCTCTGCCGGGGACAGGGCTAATGGCTACACCTTC

D gene: TRBD1
clone size: .
V gene: TRBV28
J gene: TRBJ1-1
CDR3 protein: CASSWTGVPEAFF
CDR3 DNA: TGTGCCAGCAGTTGGACAGGGGTACCTGAAGCTTTCTTT

D gene: .
clone size: .
V gene: TRBV5-1
J gene: TRBJ2-1
CDR3 protein: CASRHPGVSYNEQFF
CDR3 DNA: TGCGCCAGCAGGCATCCGGGGGTCTCCTACAATGAGCAGTTCTTC

D gene: .
clone size: .
V gene: TRBV5-1
J gene: TRBJ1-1
CDR3 protein: CASSADRAGTEAFF
CDR3 DNA: TGCGCCAGCAGCGCTGACCGAGCGGGCACTGAAGCTTTCTTT

D gene: .
clone size: .
V gene: TRBV15
J gene: TRBJ1-5
CDR3 protein: CATSRGQDNQPQHF
CDR3 DNA: TGTGCCACCAGCAGAGGACAGGACAATCAGCCCCAGCATTTT

D gene: .
clone size: .
V gene: TRBV4-1
J gene: TRBJ1-2
CDR3 protein: CASSPRPRQSYGYTF
CDR3 DNA: TGCGCCAGCAGCCCCAGGCCGAGACAGTCCTATGGCTACACCTTC

D gene: .
clone size: .
V gene: TRBV19
J gene: TRBJ1-2
CDR3 protein: CASWGGHTNYGYTF
CDR3 DNA: TGTGCCAGTTGGGGAGGGCATACGAACTATGGCTACACCTTC

D gene: .
clone size: few
V gene: TRBV7-3
J gene: TRBJ2-3
CDR3 protein: CASSLKFGNTQYF
CDR3 DNA: TGTGCCAGCAGCTTAAAATTCGGTAATACGCAGTATTTT

D gene: .
clone size: few
V gene: TRBV11-2
J gene: TRBJ1-1
CDR3 protein: CASSSRTDTEAFF
CDR3 DNA: TGTGCCAGCAGCTCCCGGACAGACACTGAAGCTTTCTTT

D gene: .
clone size: .
V gene: TRBV4-1
J gene: TRBJ1-2
CDR3 protein: CASSPQSGTTGYTF
CDR3 DNA: TGCGCCAGCAGCCCCCAAAGCGGGACAACTGGCTACACCTTC

D gene: TRBD1
clone size: .
V gene: TRBV7-9
J gene: TRBJ1-1
CDR3 protein: CASSRGQGEAFF
CDR3 DNA: TGTGCCAGCAGCCGTGGACAGGGTGAAGCTTTCTTT

D gene: .
clone size: .
V gene: TRBV13
J gene: TRBJ1-2
CDR3 protein: CATAQRGANYGYTF
CDR3 DNA: TGTGCCACCGCCCAACGGGGGGCTAACTATGGCTACACCTTC

D gene: TRBD1
clone size: few
V gene: TRBV5-4
J gene: TRBJ2-4
CDR3 protein: CASSLGDRVGAKNIQYF
CDR3 DNA: TGTGCCAGCAGCTTGGGGGACAGGGTAGGGGCCAAAAACATTCAGTACTTC